These T cell receptor beta chains were read from a single sample in a study of blood T cell repertoires in COVID-19. Clones were read by immunoSEQ multiplex PCR, and TCRdb kept only the in-frame ones, dropping some. Altogether more than 200,000 clones are present, roughly 80% being singletons, with the ten largest covering about 11%. Material: peripheral blood. The receptors shown here come from a woman aged 80 or over with COVID-19, enrolled during active disease. The CDR3 runs from the conserved cysteine through the conserved F or W. D genes are given only for firm matches. Clone size is shown for a subset of rows, as once, few, many or a class of expanded clone.

cdr3_nt cdr3_aa d_call j_call clone_size v_call cdr3_length
TGTGCCAGCAGCCCTAGGGGGACAGGGGGCTATGAGCAGTTCTTC CASSPRGTGGYEQFF TRBD1 TRBJ2-1 . TRBV28 15
TGTGCCAGAAGCTTACGGGACATTCCGACGGAGAGCTATGGCTACACCTTC CARSLRDIPTESYGYTF . TRBJ1-2 once TRBV7-5 17
TGCAGCGTTGAAGATCTTCCCGGCGGGGGGGCTGAGACCCAGTACTTC CSVEDLPGGGAETQYF TRBD2 TRBJ2-5 . TRBV29-1 16
TGTGCCAGCAGTTTAGGGACAGTCACAGATACGCAGTATTTT CASSLGTVTDTQYF TRBD1 TRBJ2-3 . TRBV28 14
TGTGCCACCGCCGGGACAGGGAATGAAAAACTGTTTTTT CATAGTGNEKLFF TRBD1 TRBJ1-4 . TRBV24-1 13
TGTGCCAGCAGTTTTGATGACAGACTGAACACTGAAGCTTTCTTT CASSFDDRLNTEAFF . TRBJ1-1 . TRBV27 15
TGTGCCAGCAGCTCTATACTCCCCATGAACACTGAAGCTTTCTTT CASSSILPMNTEAFF . TRBJ1-1 few TRBV6-2/TRBV6-3 15
TGTGCCAGCAGCCAAAGACAGGGGACTGAAGCTTTCTTT CASSQRQGTEAFF TRBD1 TRBJ1-1 . TRBV3-1/TRBV3-2 13
TGTGCCAGCAGTCCGACTAGCGGGGGTCCCACAGATACGCAGTATTTT CASSPTSGGPTDTQYF TRBD2 TRBJ2-3 . TRBV28 16
TGTGCCAGCAGCAGAGCGAGCTCCTACGAGCAGTACTTC CASSRASSYEQYF . TRBJ2-7 . TRBV5-4 13
TGTGCCAGTAGTATTAGGGGGACAACTAATGAAAAACTGTTTTTT CASSIRGTTNEKLFF . TRBJ1-4 few TRBV19 15
TGTGCCAGCAGCCAAGCTCGAGCGGGGGGGCCCAATGAGCAGTTCTTC CASSQARAGGPNEQFF TRBD2 TRBJ2-1 . TRBV3-1/TRBV3-2 16
TGCGCCAGCAGCGTGTCCGGGTCCTTCTTATCTGGGGCCAACGTCCTGACTTTC CASSVSGSFLSGANVLTF . TRBJ2-6 few TRBV5-1 18
TGTGCCAGCAGCATGGACAGTTTTGGAAACACCATATATTTT CASSMDSFGNTIYF . TRBJ1-3 few TRBV6-5 14
TGTGCCAGCTCACCACCCGGTCTGTCCGCTAATGAAAAACTGTTTTTT CASSPPGLSANEKLFF . TRBJ1-4 . TRBV18 16
TGTGCCAGCAGTCGGGACTCGTACAATGAGCAGTTCTTC CASSRDSYNEQFF . TRBJ2-1 . TRBV6-5 13
TGTGCCACCTATAGACTGGAGACCCAGTACTTC CATYRLETQYF . TRBJ2-5 . TRBV6-5 11
TGTGCCAGCAGCTTAGAAGCACAGGCCGTGTACGAGCAGTACTTC CASSLEAQAVYEQYF . TRBJ2-7 . TRBV7-2 15
TGCGCCAACCCGACAGGGGATAGCAATCAGCCCCAGCATTTT CANPTGDSNQPQHF TRBD1 TRBJ1-5 . TRBV5-1 14
TGTGCCAGCAGCCCGGGGACTAGCGGGGTGATGCTGTTTTTT CASSPGTSGVMLFF TRBD2 TRBJ2-2 . TRBV11-2 14
TGTGCCAGCAGCGGCCGGGACAGGCCAATCTCTGGAAACACCATATATTTT CASSGRDRPISGNTIYF TRBD1 TRBJ1-3 . TRBV9 17
TGCGCCAGCAGCGCGGGAGGGGGACATTCCACTGAAGCTTTCTTT CASSAGGGHSTEAFF . TRBJ1-1 . TRBV5-1 15
TGTGCCAGCAGCTTATGGTTTAGCTCTAACACAGATACGCAGTATTTT CASSLWFSSNTDTQYF . TRBJ2-3 . TRBV7-9 16
TGTGCCAGCACCACCTCCGCCAGAGGGCAGTTCTTC CASTTSARGQFF . TRBJ2-1 . TRBV28 12
TGCGCCAGCAGCATGGGGACAGGTTATGGCTATGGCTACACCTTC CASSMGTGYGYGYTF TRBD1 TRBJ1-2 few TRBV5-1 15
TGTGCCAGCAGCCCAGAGGGAGCTTACTATGGCTACACCTTC CASSPEGAYYGYTF . TRBJ1-2 . TRBV7-9 14
TGTGCCAGCAGGGTACACAGGGGAATGAACACTGAAGCTTTCTTT CASRVHRGMNTEAFF TRBD1 TRBJ1-1 . TRBV6-5 15
TGTGCCAGCAGCTTAGAGACACAACCTAATGAAAAACTGTTTTTT CASSLETQPNEKLFF . TRBJ1-4 few TRBV7-2 15
TGTGCCAGCAGCCCCGGGACATCTTATAGCAATCAGCCCCAGCATTTT CASSPGTSYSNQPQHF . TRBJ1-5 . TRBV7-6 16
TGTGCCAGCAGCTTAGAGCGGGGCGAGCAGTTCTTC CASSLERGEQFF TRBD2 TRBJ2-1 . TRBV7-9 12
TGTGCCAGCAGTGGAGAAGTCCAGCCCCAGCATTTT CASSGEVQPQHF . TRBJ1-5 few TRBV6-4 12
TGCGCCAGCAAGAGGACTAGCGGAGACACAGATACGCAGTATTTT CASKRTSGDTDTQYF TRBD2 TRBJ2-3 . TRBV10-1 15
TGTGCCAGCAGCTTAATGGTGGGACAGCAAGCTTTCTTT CASSLMVGQQAFF TRBD1 TRBJ1-1 . TRBV7-9 13
TGTGCCAGCAGCGTCTCCCCGGCGGGAGGGGACAATGAGCAGTTCTTC CASSVSPAGGDNEQFF TRBD2 TRBJ2-1 . TRBV9 16
TGTGCCACAACCGCGGGACTCTGGAACACCGGGGAGCTGTTTTTT CATTAGLWNTGELFF . TRBJ2-2 once TRBV9 15
TGTGCCAGCAGCCAAGTTGAAGGGGGCTACGAGCAGTACTTC CASSQVEGGYEQYF . TRBJ2-7 . TRBV3-1/TRBV3-2 14
TGTGCCAGCAGCTCCGGACTAGGGGATGAGCAGTTCTTC CASSSGLGDEQFF TRBD2 TRBJ2-1 . TRBV5-6 13
TGCGCCAGCAGTGACCGGAACACCGGGGAGCTGTTTTTT CASSDRNTGELFF . TRBJ2-2 few TRBV10-1 13
TGTGCCAGCAGCCAAAGGGCAGGGAATTCACCCCTCCACTTT CASSQRAGNSPLHF . TRBJ1-6 . TRBV14 14
TGCAGCGTGCAGGGGGAGGAAAAACTGTTTTTT CSVQGEEKLFF TRBD1 TRBJ1-4 once TRBV20-1 11